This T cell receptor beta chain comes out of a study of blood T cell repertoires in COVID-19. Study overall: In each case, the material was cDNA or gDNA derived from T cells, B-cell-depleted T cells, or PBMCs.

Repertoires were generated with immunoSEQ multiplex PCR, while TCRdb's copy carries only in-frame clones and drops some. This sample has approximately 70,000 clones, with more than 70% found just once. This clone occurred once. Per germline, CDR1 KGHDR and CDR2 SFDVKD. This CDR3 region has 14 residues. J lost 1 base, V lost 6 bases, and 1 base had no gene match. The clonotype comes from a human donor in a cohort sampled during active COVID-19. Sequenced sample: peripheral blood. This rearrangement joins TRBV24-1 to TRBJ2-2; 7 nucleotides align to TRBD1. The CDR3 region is CATSTGVNTGELFF. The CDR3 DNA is TGTGCCACCAGTACAGGGGTGAACACCGGGGAGCTGTTTTTT.